The rows below give T cell receptor beta chains drawn from one sample of a study of tumor-infiltrating lymphocytes in primary liver carcinoma. TCRdb recomputed calls from the multiplex PCR reads with MiXCR, one row per CDR3 protein. The sample consists of approximately 110,000 distinct CDR3 sequences, 64% of them appearing once. Sequenced material: liver tumor tissue from sampling region 3. The receptors were gathered from a woman aged 60-75 years with primary liver carcinoma and hepatitis B virus infection. CDR3s include the opening cysteine and the closing phenylalanine or tryptophan. The D gene is left open where the match is weak. The size entry is marked missing in some rows and otherwise reads once, few, many or a size class.

>TRBJ2-1|.|.|TRBV12-3/TRBV12-4
TGTGCCAGCAGTCGAGCCAGGCGGAGCTCCTACAATGAGCAGTCCTTC
CASSRARRSSYNEQSF
>TRBJ2-3|TRBD2|once|TRBV11-1
TGTGCCAGCAGTTCCGTGTGTGGCGGGAGCCCCACAGATACGCAGTATTTT
CASSSVCGGSPTDTQYF
>TRBJ2-7|.|.|TRBV6-2/TRBV6-3
TGTGCCAGCAGTATCGGACAGCCCGGCTCCTACGAGCAGTACTTC
CASSIGQPGSYEQYF
>TRBJ2-1|TRBD1|.|TRBV11-2
TGTGCCAGCAGCGCCAGGGGGAATGGGCTGTTCTTC
CASSARGNGLFF
>TRBJ2-5|TRBD1|many|TRBV6-6
TGTGCCAGCGGACAGGGCCAAAACCAACAAGAGACCCAGTACTTC
CASGQGQNQQETQYF
>TRBJ2-5|.|.|TRBV5-1
TGCGCCAGCAGCTTGGCTATACAGGGAGAGACCCAGTACTTC
CASSLAIQGETQYF
>TRBJ1-5|.|many|TRBV12-3/TRBV12-4
TGTGCCAGCAGTTTTGGGCAGGGCTATGGCAATCAGCCCCAGCATTTT
CASSFGQGYGNQPQHF
>TRBJ2-7|.|.|TRBV6-5
TGTGTCAGCAATGGCCCAGGAGGCGAGCAGTACTTC
CVSNGPGGEQYF
>TRBJ1-2|.|many|TRBV4-1
TGCGCCAGCAGCCAAGACCGGGTGAGTTGGGATGGCTACACCTTC
CASSQDRVSWDGYTF
>TRBJ2-3|TRBD1|many|TRBV6-5
TGTGCCAGCACCAGGACAGGGACCACAGATACGCAGTATTTT
CASTRTGTTDTQYF
>TRBJ1-1|.|few|TRBV29-1
TGCAGCGTTGGGGGGGTTGAAGCTTTCTTT
CSVGGVEAFF
>TRBJ2-5|.|.|TRBV5-6
TGTACCAGCAGCCCCCTTCCGGGCACCAAGATCCAGTACTTC
CTSSPLPGTKIQYF